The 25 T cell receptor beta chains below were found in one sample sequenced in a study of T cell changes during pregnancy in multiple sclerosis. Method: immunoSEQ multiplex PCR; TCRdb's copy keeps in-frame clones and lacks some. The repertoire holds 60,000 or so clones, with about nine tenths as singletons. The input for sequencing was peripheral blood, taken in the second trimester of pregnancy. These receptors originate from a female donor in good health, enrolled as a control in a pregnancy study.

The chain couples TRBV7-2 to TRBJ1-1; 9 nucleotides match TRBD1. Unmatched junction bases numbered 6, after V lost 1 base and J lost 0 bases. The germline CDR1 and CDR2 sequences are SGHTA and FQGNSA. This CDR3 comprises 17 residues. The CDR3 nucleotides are TGTGCCAGCAGCTTAGGGGATTGGGACAGGGTGAACACTGAAGCTTTCTTT. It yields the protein CASSLGDWDRVNTEAFF.

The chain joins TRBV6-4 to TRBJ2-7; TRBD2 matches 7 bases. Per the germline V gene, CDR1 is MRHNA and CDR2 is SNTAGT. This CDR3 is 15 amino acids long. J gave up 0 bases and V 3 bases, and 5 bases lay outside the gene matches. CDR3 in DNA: TGTGCCAGCAGTGAGGAGCGGGGCAGCTCCTACGAGCAGTACTTC. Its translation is CASSEERGSSYEQYF.

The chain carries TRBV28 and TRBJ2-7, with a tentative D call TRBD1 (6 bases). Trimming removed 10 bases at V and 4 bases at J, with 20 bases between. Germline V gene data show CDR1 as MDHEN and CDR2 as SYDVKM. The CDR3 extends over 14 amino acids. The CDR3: CATTLGGKDYEQYF. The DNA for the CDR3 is TGTGCCACCACCCTAGGGGGAAAAGATTACGAGCAGTACTTC.

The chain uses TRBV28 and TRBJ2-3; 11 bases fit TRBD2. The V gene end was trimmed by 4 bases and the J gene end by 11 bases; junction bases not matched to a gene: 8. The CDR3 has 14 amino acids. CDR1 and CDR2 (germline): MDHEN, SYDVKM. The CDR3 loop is CASSSLSGRARQYF. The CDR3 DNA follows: TGTGCCAGCAGTTCCCTTAGCGGGAGGGCCCGGCAGTATTTT. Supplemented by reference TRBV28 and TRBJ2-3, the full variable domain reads DVKVTQSSRYLVKRTGEKVFLECVQDMDHENMFWYRQDPGLGLRLIYFSYDVKMKEKGDIPEGYSVSREKKERFSLILESASTNQTSMYLCASSSLSGRARQYFGPGTRLTVL.

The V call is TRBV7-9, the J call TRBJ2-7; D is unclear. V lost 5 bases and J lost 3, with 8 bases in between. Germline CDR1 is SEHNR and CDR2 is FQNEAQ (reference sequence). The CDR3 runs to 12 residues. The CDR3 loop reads CASSHNLYEQYF. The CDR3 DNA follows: TGTGCCAGCAGCCACAACCTCTACGAGCAGTACTTC.

CDR3 coding DNA: TGTGCCAGCAGCCCGCGACAGGGGTACACCGGGGAGCTGTTTTTT. It codes for CASSPRQGYTGELFF. V is TRBV9 and J is TRBJ2-2; 8 nucleotides agree with TRBD1. The CDR3 is 15 residues long. V trimming: 4 bases; J trimming: 3 bases; junction bases outside the gene matches: 5. Germline V gene data show CDR1 as SGDLS and CDR2 as YYNGEE.

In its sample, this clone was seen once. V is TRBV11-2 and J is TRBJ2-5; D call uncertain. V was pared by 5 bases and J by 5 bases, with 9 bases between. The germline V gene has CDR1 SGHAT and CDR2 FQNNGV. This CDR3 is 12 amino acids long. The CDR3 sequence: CASSPNMETQYF. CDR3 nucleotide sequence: TGTGCCAGCAGCCCTAATATGGAGACCCAGTACTTC.

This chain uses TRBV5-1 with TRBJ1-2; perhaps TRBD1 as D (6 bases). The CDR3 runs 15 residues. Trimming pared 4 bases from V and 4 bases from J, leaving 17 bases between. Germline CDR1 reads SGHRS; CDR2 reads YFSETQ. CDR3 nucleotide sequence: TGCGCCAGCAGCCCCGTCCCCCAGGGGACCTATGGCTACACCTTC. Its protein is CASSPVPQGTYGYTF.

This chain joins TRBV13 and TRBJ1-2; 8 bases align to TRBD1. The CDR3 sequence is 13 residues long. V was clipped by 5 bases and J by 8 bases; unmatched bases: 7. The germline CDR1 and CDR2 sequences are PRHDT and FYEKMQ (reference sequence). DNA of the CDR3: TGTGCCAGCAGCCCGGACAGGGCGGGAGGCTACACCTTC. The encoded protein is CASSPDRAGGYTF. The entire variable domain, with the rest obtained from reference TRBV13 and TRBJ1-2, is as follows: AAGVIQSPRHLIKEKRETATLKCYPIPRHDTVYWYQQGPGQDPQFLISFYEKMQSDKGSIPDRFSAQQFSDYHSELNMSSLELGDSALYFCASSPDRAGGYTFGSGTRLTVV.

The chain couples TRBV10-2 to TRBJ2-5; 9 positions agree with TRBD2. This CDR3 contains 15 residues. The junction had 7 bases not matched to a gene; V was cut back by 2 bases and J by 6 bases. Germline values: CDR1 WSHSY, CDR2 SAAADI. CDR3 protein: CASSESGGTGKTQYF. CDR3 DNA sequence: TGCGCCAGCAGTGAGAGCGGGGGGACGGGGAAGACCCAGTACTTC.

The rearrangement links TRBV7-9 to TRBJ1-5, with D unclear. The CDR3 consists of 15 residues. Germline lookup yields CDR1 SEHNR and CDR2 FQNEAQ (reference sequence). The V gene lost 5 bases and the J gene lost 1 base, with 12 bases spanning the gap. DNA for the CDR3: TGTGCCAGCAGCGCACCCGGTTGGAGCAATCAGCCCCAGCATTTT. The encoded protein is CASSAPGWSNQPQHF.

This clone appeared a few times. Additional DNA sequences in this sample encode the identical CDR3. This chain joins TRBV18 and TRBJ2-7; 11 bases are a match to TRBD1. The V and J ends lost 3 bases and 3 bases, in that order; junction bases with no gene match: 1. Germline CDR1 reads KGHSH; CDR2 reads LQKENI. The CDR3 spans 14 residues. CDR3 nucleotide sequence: TGTGCCAGCTCACCCGGGACAGGGGGCTACGAGCAGTACTTC. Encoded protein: CASSPGTGGYEQYF.

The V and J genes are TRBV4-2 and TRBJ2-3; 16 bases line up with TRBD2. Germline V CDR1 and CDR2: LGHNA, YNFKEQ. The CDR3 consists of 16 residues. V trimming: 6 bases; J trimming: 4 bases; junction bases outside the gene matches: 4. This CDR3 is CASSGTSGGGPDTQYF. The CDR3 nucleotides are TGTGCCAGCAGTGGGACTAGCGGGGGGGGACCAGATACGCAGTATTTT.

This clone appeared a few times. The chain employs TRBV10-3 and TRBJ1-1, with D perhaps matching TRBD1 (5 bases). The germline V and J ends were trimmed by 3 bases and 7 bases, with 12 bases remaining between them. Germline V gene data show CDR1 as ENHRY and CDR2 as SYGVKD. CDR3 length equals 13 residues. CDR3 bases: TGTGCCATCAGTGATGGAGGGACCAATGAAGCTTTCTTT. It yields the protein CAISDGGTNEAFF.

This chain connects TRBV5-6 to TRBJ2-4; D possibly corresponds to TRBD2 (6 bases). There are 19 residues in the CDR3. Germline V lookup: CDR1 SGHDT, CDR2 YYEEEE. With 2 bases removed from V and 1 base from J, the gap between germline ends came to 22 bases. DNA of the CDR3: TGTGCCAGCAGCTTAAGCGGGCAGACCCCATATTTTGCCAAAAACATTCAGTACTTC. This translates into CASSLSGQTPYFAKNIQYF.

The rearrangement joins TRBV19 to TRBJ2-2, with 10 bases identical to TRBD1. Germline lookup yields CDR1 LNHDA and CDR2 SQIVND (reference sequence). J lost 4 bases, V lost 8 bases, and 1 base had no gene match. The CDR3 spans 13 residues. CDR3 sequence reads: CASWTGGTGELFF. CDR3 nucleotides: TGTGCCAGTTGGACAGGGGGCACCGGGGAGCTGTTTTTT.

DNA for the CDR3: TGTGCCTGGAGATCGACAGGCGGTGGCTACACCTTC. This encodes CAWRSTGGGYTF. The chain is built from TRBV30 and TRBJ1-2; D possibly corresponds to TRBD1 (6 bases). Per the germline V gene, CDR1 is GTSNPN and CDR2 is SVGIG (reference sequence). The CDR3 sequence is 12 residues long. Trimming removed 3 bases from V and 7 bases from J, with 12 bases in between.

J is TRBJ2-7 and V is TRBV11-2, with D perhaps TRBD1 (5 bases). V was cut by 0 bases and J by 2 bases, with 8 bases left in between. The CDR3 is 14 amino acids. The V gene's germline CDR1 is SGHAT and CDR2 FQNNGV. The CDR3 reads CASSLDRVAYEQYF. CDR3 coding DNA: TGTGCCAGCAGCTTAGACAGGGTGGCCTACGAGCAGTACTTC. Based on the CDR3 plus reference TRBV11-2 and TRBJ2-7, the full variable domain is EAGVAQSPRYKIIEKRQSVAFWCNPISGHATLYWYQQILGQGPKLLIQFQNNGVVDDSQLPKDRFSAERLKGVDSTLKIQPAKLEDSAVYLCASSLDRVAYEQYFGPGTRLTVT.

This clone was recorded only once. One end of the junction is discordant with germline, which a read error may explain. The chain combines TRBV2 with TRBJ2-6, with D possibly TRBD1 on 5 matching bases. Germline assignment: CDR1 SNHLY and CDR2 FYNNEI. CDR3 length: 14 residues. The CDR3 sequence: CASLGIPGANILTF. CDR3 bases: TGTGCCAGCTTGGGGATCCCTGGGGCCAACATCCTGACTTTC.

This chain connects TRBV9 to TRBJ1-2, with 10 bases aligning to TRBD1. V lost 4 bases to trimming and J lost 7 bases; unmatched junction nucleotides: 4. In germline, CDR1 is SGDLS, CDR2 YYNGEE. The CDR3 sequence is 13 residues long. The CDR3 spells CASSRDRGGGYTF. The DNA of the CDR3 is TGTGCCAGCAGCAGGGACAGGGGTGGTGGCTACACCTTC.

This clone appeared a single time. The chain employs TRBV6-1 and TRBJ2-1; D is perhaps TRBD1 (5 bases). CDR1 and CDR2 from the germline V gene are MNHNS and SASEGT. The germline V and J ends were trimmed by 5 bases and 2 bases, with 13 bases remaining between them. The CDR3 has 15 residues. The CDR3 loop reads CASSPTENPYNEQFF. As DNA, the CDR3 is TGTGCCAGCAGTCCGACAGAGAACCCCTACAATGAGCAGTTCTTC.

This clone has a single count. The CDR3 DNA sequence: TGTGCCAGCAGTTACTCTGAAAGGACAGGTGAAGCTTTCTTT. It translates to CASSYSERTGEAFF. The rearrangement links TRBV6-6 to TRBJ1-1; TRBD1 matches at 7 bases. Germline V CDR1 and CDR2: MNHNY, SVGAGI (reference sequence). The CDR3 has 14 amino acids. Trimming removed 0 bases from V and 7 bases from J; junction bases left unmatched: 5.

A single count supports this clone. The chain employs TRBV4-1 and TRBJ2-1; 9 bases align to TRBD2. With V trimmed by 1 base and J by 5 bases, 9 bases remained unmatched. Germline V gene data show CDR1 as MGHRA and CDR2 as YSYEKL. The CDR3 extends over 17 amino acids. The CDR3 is CASSQGGLTSGNNEQFF. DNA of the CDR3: TGCGCCAGCAGCCAAGGGGGATTGACTAGCGGCAACAATGAGCAGTTCTTC.

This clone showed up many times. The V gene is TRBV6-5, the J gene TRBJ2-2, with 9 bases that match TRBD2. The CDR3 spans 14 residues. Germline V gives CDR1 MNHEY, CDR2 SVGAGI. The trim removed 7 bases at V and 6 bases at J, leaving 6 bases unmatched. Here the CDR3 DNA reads TGTGCCAGCAAGGGCGGGAGGGAAGCCGGGGAGCTGTTTTTT. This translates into CASKGGREAGELFF.

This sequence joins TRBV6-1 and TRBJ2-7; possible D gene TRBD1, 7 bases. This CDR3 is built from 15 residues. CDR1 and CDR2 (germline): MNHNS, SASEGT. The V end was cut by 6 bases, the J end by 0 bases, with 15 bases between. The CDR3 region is CASRSQGGISYEQYF. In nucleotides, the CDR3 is TGTGCCAGCAGGAGTCAGGGGGGTATCTCCTACGAGCAGTACTTC.